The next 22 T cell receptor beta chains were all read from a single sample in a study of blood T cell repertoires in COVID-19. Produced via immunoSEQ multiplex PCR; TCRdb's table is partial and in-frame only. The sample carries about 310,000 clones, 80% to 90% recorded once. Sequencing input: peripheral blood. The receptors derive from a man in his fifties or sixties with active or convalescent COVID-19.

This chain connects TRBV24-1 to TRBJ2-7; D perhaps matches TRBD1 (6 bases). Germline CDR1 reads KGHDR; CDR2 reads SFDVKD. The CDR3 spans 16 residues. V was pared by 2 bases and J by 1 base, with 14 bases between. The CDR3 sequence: CATSDSSRDTSYEQYF. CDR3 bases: TGTGCCACCAGTGATTCGTCCCGGGACACTTCCTACGAGCAGTACTTC.

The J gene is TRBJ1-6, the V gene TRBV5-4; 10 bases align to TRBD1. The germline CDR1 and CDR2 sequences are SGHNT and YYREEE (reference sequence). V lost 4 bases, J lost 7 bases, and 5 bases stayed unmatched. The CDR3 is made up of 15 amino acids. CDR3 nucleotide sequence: TGTGCCAGCAGCCTGTCGGACAGGGGGAATTCACCCCTCCACTTT. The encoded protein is CASSLSDRGNSPLHF.

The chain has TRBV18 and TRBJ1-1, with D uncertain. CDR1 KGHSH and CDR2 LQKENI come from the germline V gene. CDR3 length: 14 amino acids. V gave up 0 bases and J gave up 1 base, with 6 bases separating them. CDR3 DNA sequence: TGTGCCAGCTCACCACCGTACAGGAACACTGAAGCTTTCTTT. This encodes CASSPPYRNTEAFF.

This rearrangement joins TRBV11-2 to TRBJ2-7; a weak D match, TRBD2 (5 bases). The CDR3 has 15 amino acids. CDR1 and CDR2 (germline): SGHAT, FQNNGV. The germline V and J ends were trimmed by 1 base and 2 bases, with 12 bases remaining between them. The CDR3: CASSLVAGGPYEQYF. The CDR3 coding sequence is TGTGCCAGCAGCTTAGTTGCAGGAGGCCCCTACGAGCAGTACTTC.

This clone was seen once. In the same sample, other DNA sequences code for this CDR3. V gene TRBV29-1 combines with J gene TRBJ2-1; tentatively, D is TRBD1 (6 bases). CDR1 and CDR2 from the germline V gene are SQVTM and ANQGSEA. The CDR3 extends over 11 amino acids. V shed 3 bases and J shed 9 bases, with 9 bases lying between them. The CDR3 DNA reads TGCAGCGTTGACAGGGGCGGTGAGCAGTTCTTC. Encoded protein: CSVDRGGEQFF.

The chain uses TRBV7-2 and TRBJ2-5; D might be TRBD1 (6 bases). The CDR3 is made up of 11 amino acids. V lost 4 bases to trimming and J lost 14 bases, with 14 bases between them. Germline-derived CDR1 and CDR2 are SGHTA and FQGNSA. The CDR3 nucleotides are TGTGCCAGCAGCTCGCCGGGACATCATTACTTC. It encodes CASSSPGHHYF. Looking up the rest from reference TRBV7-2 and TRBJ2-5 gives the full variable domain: GAGVSQSPSNKVTEKGKDVELRCDPISGHTALYWYRQSLGQGLEFLIYFQGNSAPDKSGLPSDRFSAERTGGSVSTLTIQRTQQEDSAVYLCASSSPGHHYFGPGTRLLVL.

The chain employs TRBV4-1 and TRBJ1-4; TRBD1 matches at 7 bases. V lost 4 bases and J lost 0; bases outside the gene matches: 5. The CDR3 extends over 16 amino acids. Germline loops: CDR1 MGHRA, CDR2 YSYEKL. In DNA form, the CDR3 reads TGCGCCAGCAGCCTCGACAGGGACCCAACTAATGAAAAACTGTTTTTT. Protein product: CASSLDRDPTNEKLFF.

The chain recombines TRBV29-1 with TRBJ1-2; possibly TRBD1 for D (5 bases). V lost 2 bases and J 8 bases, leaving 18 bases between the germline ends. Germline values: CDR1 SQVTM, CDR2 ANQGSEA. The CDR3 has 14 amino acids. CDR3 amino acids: CSVESTSREGGYTF. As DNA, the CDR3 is TGCAGCGTTGAATCAACTAGCAGGGAAGGGGGCTACACCTTC.

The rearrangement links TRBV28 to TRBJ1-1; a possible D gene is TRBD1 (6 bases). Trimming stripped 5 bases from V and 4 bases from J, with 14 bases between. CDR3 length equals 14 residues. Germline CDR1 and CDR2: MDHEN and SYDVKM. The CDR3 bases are TGTGCCAGCAGTCCCCCGGGGGGCAGCACTGAAGCTTTCTTT. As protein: CASSPPGGSTEAFF.

CDR3 bases: TGTGCCAGCAGCTTGGGTTCGACGAGCAGGGGTGGCGAGCAGTACTTC. Protein sequence: CASSLGSTSRGGEQYF. This chain connects TRBV5-4 to TRBJ2-7, with D possibly being TRBD1 (6 bases). Trimming removed 0 bases from V and 6 bases from J, with 19 bases in between. Germline V gene lookup returns CDR1 SGHNT and CDR2 YYREEE (reference sequence). There are 16 residues in the CDR3.

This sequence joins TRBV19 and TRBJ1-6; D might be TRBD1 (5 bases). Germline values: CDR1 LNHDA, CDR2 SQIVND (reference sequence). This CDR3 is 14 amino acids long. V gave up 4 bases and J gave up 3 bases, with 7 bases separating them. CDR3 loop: CASSTRDYNSPLHF. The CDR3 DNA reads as TGTGCCAGTAGTACCAGGGACTATAATTCACCCCTCCACTTT.

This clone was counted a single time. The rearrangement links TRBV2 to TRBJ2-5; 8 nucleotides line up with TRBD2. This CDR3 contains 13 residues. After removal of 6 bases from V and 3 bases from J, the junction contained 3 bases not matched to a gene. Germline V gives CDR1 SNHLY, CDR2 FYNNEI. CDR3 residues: CASRAGVKETQYF. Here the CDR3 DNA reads TGTGCCAGCAGAGCGGGGGTTAAAGAGACCCAGTACTTC.

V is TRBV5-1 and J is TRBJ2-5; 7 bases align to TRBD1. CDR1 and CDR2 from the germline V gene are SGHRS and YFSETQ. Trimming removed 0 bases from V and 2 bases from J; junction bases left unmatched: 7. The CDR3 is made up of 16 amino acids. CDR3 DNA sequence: TGCGCCAGCAGCTTGGGAGGGGGCCCGAGACAAGAGACCCAGTACTTC. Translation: CASSLGGGPRQETQYF. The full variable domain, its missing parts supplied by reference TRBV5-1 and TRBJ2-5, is KAGVTQTPRYLIKTRGQQVTLSCSPISGHRSVSWYQQTPGQGLQFLFEYFSETQRNKGNFPGRFSGRQFSNSRSEMNVSTLELGDSALYLCASSLGGGPRQETQYFGPGTRLLVL.

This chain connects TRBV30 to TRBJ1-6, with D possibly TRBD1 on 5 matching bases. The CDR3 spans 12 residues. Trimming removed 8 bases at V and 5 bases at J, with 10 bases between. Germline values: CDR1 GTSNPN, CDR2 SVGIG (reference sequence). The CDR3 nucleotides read TGTGCCCTTGACAGAAATAATTCACCCCTCCACTTT. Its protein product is CALDRNNSPLHF.

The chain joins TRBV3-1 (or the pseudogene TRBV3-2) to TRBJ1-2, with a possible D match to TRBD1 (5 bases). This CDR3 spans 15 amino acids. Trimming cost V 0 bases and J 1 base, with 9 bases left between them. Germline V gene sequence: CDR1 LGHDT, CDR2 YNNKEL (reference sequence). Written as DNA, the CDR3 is TGTGCCAGCAGCCAAGATCCACAGGTTAACTATGGCTACACCTTC. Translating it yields CASSQDPQVNYGYTF.

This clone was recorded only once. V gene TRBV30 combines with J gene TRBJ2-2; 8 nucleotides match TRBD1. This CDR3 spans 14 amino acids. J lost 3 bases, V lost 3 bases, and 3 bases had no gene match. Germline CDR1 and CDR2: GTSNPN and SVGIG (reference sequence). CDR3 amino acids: CAWRQGADTGELFF. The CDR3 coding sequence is TGTGCCTGGAGGCAGGGGGCGGACACCGGGGAGCTGTTTTTT.

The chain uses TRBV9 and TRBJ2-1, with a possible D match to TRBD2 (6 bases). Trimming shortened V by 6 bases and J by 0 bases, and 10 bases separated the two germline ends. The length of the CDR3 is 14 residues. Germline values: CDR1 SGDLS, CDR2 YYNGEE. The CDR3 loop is CASNAGSSYNEQFF. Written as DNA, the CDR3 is TGTGCCAGCAATGCGGGGTCCTCCTACAATGAGCAGTTCTTC.

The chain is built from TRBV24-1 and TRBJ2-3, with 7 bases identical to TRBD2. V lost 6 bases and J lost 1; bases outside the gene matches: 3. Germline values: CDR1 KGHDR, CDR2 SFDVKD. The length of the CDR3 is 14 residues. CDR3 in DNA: TGTGCCACCAGTCGGGGGGACCGCACAGATACGCAGTATTTT. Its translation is CATSRGDRTDTQYF.

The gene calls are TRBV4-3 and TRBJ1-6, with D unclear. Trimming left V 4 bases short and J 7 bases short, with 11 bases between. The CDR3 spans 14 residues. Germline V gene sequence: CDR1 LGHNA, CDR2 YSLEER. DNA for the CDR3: TGCGCCAGCAGCCGGGAGTTAATGAATTCACCCCTCCACTTT. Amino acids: CASSRELMNSPLHF.

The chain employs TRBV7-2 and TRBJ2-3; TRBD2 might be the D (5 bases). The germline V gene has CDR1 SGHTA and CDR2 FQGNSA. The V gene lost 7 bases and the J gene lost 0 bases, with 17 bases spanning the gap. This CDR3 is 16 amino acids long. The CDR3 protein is CASKPRTRSSTDTQYF. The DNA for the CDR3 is TGTGCCAGCAAACCCCGGACTCGTTCTAGCACAGATACGCAGTATTTT.

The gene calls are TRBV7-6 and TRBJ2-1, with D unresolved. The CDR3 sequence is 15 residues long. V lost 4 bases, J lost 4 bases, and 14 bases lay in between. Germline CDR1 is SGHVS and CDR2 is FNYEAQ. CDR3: CASSSDSTTYNEQFF. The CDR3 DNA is TGTGCCAGCAGCTCCGACTCCACTACATACAATGAGCAGTTCTTC. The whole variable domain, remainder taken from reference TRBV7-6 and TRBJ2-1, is GAGVSQSPRYKVTKRGQDVALRCDPISGHVSLYWYRQALGQGPEFLTYFNYEAQQDKSGLPNDRFSAERPEGSISTLTIQRTEQRDSAMYRCASSSDSTTYNEQFFGPGTRLTVL.

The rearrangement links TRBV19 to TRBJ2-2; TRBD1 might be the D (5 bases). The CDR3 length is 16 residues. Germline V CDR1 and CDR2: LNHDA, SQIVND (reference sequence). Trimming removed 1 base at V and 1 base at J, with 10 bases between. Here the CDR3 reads CASSIAYRRNTGELFF. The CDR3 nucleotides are TGTGCCAGTAGTATAGCGTACAGGAGGAACACCGGGGAGCTGTTTTTT. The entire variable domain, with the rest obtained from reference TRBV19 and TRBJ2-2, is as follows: DGGITQSPKYLFRKEGQNVTLSCEQNLNHDAMYWYRQDPGQGLRLIYYSQIVNDFQKGDIAEGYSVSREKKESFPLTVTSAQKNPTAFYLCASSIAYRRNTGELFFGEGSRLTVL.